This T cell receptor (beta chain) was retrieved from a study of graft-versus-host responses after intestinal transplantation. Study summary: Isolated intestinal, liver-intestinal, or multivisceral transplants were what recipients had. All recipients were given anti-thymocyte globulin induction, and tacrolimus and steroids were then administered for roughly 3 years.

The study, taken as a whole, reports: Early post-transplant HvG declines tracked with peak circulating GvH clone levels.

Germline values: CDR1 MNHEY, CDR2 SMNVEV (reference sequence). Deletions cut 5 bases from V and 3 bases from J, with 17 bases between. The CDR3 sequence is 16 residues long. With regard to this clone: The antigen is undetermined.

The repertoire was sequenced with immunoSEQ multiplex PCR; TCRdb's copy has only in-frame clones and lacks some. The sample yields 95,000 to 150,000 clones, approximately 95% seen once. The chain has TRBV27 and TRBJ2-1, with TRBD1 as a possible D gene (6 bases). This specimen was unstimulated CD8+ T cells sorted from spleen or lymph node cells, taken before intestinal transplant. The sequence was obtained from a human donor who received an intestinal transplant. CDR3 nucleotides: TGTGCCAGCAGTCCCGACACCGGGACACACTACAATGAGCAGTTCTTC. Amino acids: CASSPDTGTHYNEQFF.